Below, 25 T cell receptor beta chains from the same sample are listed, as sequenced in a study of shared clonotypes between healthy human individuals. Profiled with immunoSEQ multiplex PCR; TCRdb holds only in-frame clones, not every one. The repertoire holds under 650,000 clones, with roughly 95% as singletons. Sequencing input: naive CD4+ T cells sorted from blood. Documented subset: CD45RA+ positively selected. The receptors shown here come from a woman aged 30 to 39 in good health.

The chain recombines TRBV28 with TRBJ2-1, with D unresolved. Germline V lookup: CDR1 MDHEN, CDR2 SYDVKM. V was clipped by 5 bases and J by 9 bases, with 23 bases between them. CDR3 size: 16 residues. CDR3 region: CASSPTRHAGRCEQFF. In DNA form, the CDR3 reads TGTGCCAGCAGTCCCACCCGACACGCTGGACGGTGTGAGCAGTTCTTC. Full variable domain (missing parts from reference TRBV28 and TRBJ2-1): DVKVTQSSRYLVKRTGEKVFLECVQDMDHENMFWYRQDPGLGLRLIYFSYDVKMKEKGDIPEGYSVSREKKERFSLILESASTNQTSMYLCASSPTRHAGRCEQFFGPGTRLTVL.

The chain is built from TRBV5-1 and TRBJ2-1; perhaps TRBD2 as D (6 bases). Trimming removed 7 bases at V and 3 bases at J, with 17 bases between. The CDR3 spans 15 residues. The germline gives CDR1 SGHRS, CDR2 YFSETQ. The CDR3 sequence is CASRQPPTSYNEQFF. CDR3 coding DNA: TGCGCCAGCCGCCAACCCCCGACTAGCTACAATGAGCAGTTCTTC.

V gene TRBV10-1 combines with J gene TRBJ2-2; D is unclear. Per the germline V gene, CDR1 is WNHNN and CDR2 is SYGVQD (reference sequence). This CDR3 contains 14 residues. V was cut by 6 bases and J by 1 base, with 9 bases left in between. CDR3 protein: CASRTNRNTGELFF. The CDR3 bases are TGCGCCAGCAGAACAAACAGGAACACCGGGGAGCTGTTTTTT.

The CDR3 region is CASSLVTGAGTDTQYF. The CDR3 region has the DNA TGCGCCAGCAGCTTGGTGACGGGGGCCGGCACAGATACGCAGTATTTT. The rearrangement links TRBV5-1 to TRBJ2-3; either TRBD1 or TRBD2 may supply D (6 bases each). Per the germline V gene, CDR1 is SGHRS and CDR2 is YFSETQ. CDR3 length equals 16 residues. Deletions cut 0 bases from V and 1 base from J, with 12 bases between.

The J gene is TRBJ2-1, the V gene TRBV5-1; D not certain. The CDR3 has 13 residues. Germline CDR1 is SGHRS and CDR2 is YFSETQ. V lost 4 bases, J lost 7 bases, and 12 bases lay in between. In DNA, the CDR3 is TGCGCCAGCAGCCCGGCGCTCAGGAATGAGCAGTTCTTC. Translating gives CASSPALRNEQFF.

The J gene is TRBJ1-6, the V gene TRBV28; D unresolved. The CDR3 runs 15 residues. Trimming removed 3 bases from V and 7 bases from J, with 13 bases in between. Germline V CDR1 and CDR2: MDHEN, SYDVKM. The CDR3 DNA is TGTGCCAGCAGTTTTCACGGCGGACCCAATTCACCCCTCCACTTT. This codes for CASSFHGGPNSPLHF.

The gene calls are TRBV27 and TRBJ2-1, with 9 bases fitting TRBD2. V lost 2 bases, J lost 2 bases, and 4 bases stayed unmatched. The CDR3 has 16 residues. Per germline, CDR1 MNHEY and CDR2 SMNVEV (reference sequence). The CDR3, as DNA: TGTGCCAGCAGTTTAATAGCGGGAGATCCCTACAATGAGCAGTTCTTC. It encodes CASSLIAGDPYNEQFF.

The chain employs TRBV7-8 and TRBJ2-5; TRBD2 aligns across 10 bases. This CDR3 contains 17 residues. Germline loops: CDR1 SGHVS, CDR2 FQNEAQ. Losses at the gene ends were 7 bases for V and 5 bases for J; bases not matched to a gene: 16. The CDR3 DNA is TGTGCCAGCATTCTGAGGGCTAGCGGGAGATTAGAGGAGACCCAGTACTTC. It encodes CASILRASGRLEETQYF. Full variable domain (remainder filled in from reference TRBV7-8 and TRBJ2-5): GAGVSQSPRYKVAKRGQDVALRCDPISGHVSLFWYQQALGQGPEFLTYFQNEAQLDKSGLPSDRFFAERPEGSVSTLKIQRTQQEDSAVYLCASILRASGRLEETQYFGPGTRLLVL.

This CDR3 reads CASSQERRGGASGNTIYF. The CDR3 DNA sequence: TGCGCCAGCAGCCAAGAGCGGAGGGGAGGGGCGTCTGGAAACACCATATATTTT. The chain links TRBV4-1 to TRBJ1-3, with a weak D call TRBD1 (5 bases). This CDR3 comprises 18 residues. Germline loops: CDR1 MGHRA, CDR2 YSYEKL. Trimming removed 0 bases from V and 1 base from J, with 16 bases in between.

The genes are TRBV2 and TRBJ1-1; D not certain. The CDR3 consists of 14 residues. Germline V lookup: CDR1 SNHLY, CDR2 FYNNEI. V lost 3 bases and J 1 base, leaving 9 bases between the germline ends. The CDR3 DNA follows: TGTGCCAGCAGTGACGGACTCCGGAACACTGAAGCTTTCTTT. This translates into CASSDGLRNTEAFF. The full variable domain, its missing parts supplied by reference TRBV2 and TRBJ1-1, is EPEVTQTPSHQVTQMGQEVILRCVPISNHLYFYWYRQILGQKVEFLVSFYNNEISEKSEIFDDQFSVERPDGSNFTLKIRSTKLEDSAMYFCASSDGLRNTEAFFGQGTRLTVV.

The rearrangement joins TRBV5-6 to TRBJ1-1, with D perhaps matching TRBD1 (5 bases). The V end lost 0 bases, the J end lost 0 bases, and 12 bases lay between the germline ends. CDR1 is SGHDT and CDR2 is YYEEEE in the germline V gene. This CDR3 has 16 residues. The CDR3 DNA reads as TGTGCCAGCAGCTTGGGGGGACCTTCCTTGAACACTGAAGCTTTCTTT. Its translation is CASSLGGPSLNTEAFF.

The chain is built from TRBV25-1 and TRBJ2-5; 7 bases match TRBD1. The end of the DNA is better explained by TRBJ2-7, so the J call may be wrong. The CDR3 covers 15 residues. Germline V lookup: CDR1 MGHDK, CDR2 SYGVNS. The CDR3, as DNA: TGTGCCAGCAGTGAATGGCGACAGGGAGCCTACGAGCAGTACTTC. Amino acid sequence: CASSEWRQGAYEQYF.

This chain links TRBV5-1 with TRBJ1-2; D is possibly TRBD1 (5 bases). This CDR3 region has 15 residues. The V gene's germline CDR1 is SGHRS and CDR2 YFSETQ. The ends were cut back, 1 base at V and 4 bases at J, with 14 bases in the middle. The CDR3 is CASSLQAGEGYGYTF. The CDR3 DNA reads TGCGCCAGCAGCTTGCAGGCGGGGGAGGGCTATGGCTACACCTTC.

This chain joins TRBV25-1 and TRBJ2-7; TRBD2 matches at 13 bases. The CDR3 runs to 16 residues. The V and J ends lost 2 bases and 4 bases, in that order; junction bases with no gene match: 5. Germline CDR1 MGHDK, CDR2 SYGVNS. Here the CDR3 reads CASSEPGLAGWYEQYF. CDR3 DNA: TGTGCCAGCAGTGAACCGGGACTAGCGGGATGGTACGAGCAGTACTTC.

CDR3 DNA sequence: TGCGCCAGCAGCTACAGGGCGATGAACACCGGGGAGCTGTTTTTT. It is translated as CASSYRAMNTGELFF. The chain employs TRBV4-1 and TRBJ2-2, with D possibly TRBD1 on 6 matching bases. Germline assignment: CDR1 MGHRA and CDR2 YSYEKL. CDR3 length equals 15 residues. V was cut by 5 bases and J by 1 base, with 11 bases left in between.

The CDR3: CASSLGGGNQPQHF. For the CDR3, the DNA is TGTGCCAGCAGCTTAGGAGGTGGCAATCAGCCCCAGCATTTT. V usage is TRBV11-1 and J usage is TRBJ1-5; D remains ambiguous. In germline, CDR1 is SGHAT, CDR2 FQDESV (reference sequence). V was trimmed by 1 base and J by 2 bases, leaving 6 bases between them. The CDR3 consists of 14 residues.

This clone was found once. This chain uses TRBV5-6 with TRBJ1-6, with D unresolved. V was trimmed by 4 bases and J by 9 bases, leaving 8 bases between them. Looked up from germline, CDR1 is SGHDT and CDR2 is YYEEEE. The CDR3 contains 12 residues. CDR3 residues: CASSVGGSPLHF. The CDR3 nucleotides are TGTGCCAGCAGCGTGGGTGGTTCACCCCTCCACTTT. Full variable domain (remainder filled in from reference TRBV5-6 and TRBJ1-6): DAGVTQSPTHLIKTRGQQVTLRCSPKSGHDTVSWYQQALGQGPQFIFQYYEEEERQRGNFPDRFSGHQFPNYSSELNVNALLLGDSALYLCASSVGGSPLHFGNGTRLTVT.

V and J are TRBV18 and TRBJ2-7, with 10 bases identical to TRBD2. Unmatched junction bases numbered 7, after V lost 3 bases and J lost 2 bases. The CDR3 contains 16 residues. CDR1 is KGHSH, CDR2 LQKENI, per germline. CDR3 loop: CASSPTGTSATYEQYF. CDR3 sequence (DNA): TGTGCCAGCTCACCCACCGGGACTAGCGCAACCTACGAGCAGTACTTC.

This clone was seen more than once but under ten times. The chain recombines TRBV10-1 with TRBJ1-2; D unclear. V shed 2 bases and J shed 7 bases, with 2 bases lying between them. Looked up from germline, CDR1 is WNHNN and CDR2 is SYGVQD (reference sequence). CDR3 length: 10 amino acids. This chain's CDR3 is CASSERGYTF. The CDR3 nucleotides read TGCGCCAGCAGTGAGCGTGGCTACACCTTC.

In its sample, this clone was seen once. At the DNA level, this CDR3 is encoded by other sequences in the same sample as well. J is TRBJ1-1 and V is TRBV27, with D possibly TRBD1 on 5 matching bases. The germline V and J ends were trimmed by 2 bases and 4 bases, with 5 bases remaining between them. The CDR3 is made up of 12 amino acids. Germline lookup yields CDR1 MNHEY and CDR2 SMNVEV (reference sequence). The DNA for the CDR3 is TGTGCCAGCAGTTTAAGGGGCACTGAAGCTTTCTTT. Protein product: CASSLRGTEAFF.

The chain employs TRBV28 and TRBJ2-1, with 13 bases aligning to TRBD2. The CDR3 spans 15 residues. The V and J ends lost 5 bases and 10 bases, in that order; junction bases with no gene match: 8. From germline, CDR1 is MDHEN and CDR2 SYDVKM. CDR3 region: CASSRTSGRAREQFF. The CDR3 bases are TGTGCCAGCAGTAGAACTAGCGGGAGGGCCAGGGAGCAGTTCTTC. Full variable domain (missing parts from reference TRBV28 and TRBJ2-1): DVKVTQSSRYLVKRTGEKVFLECVQDMDHENMFWYRQDPGLGLRLIYFSYDVKMKEKGDIPEGYSVSREKKERFSLILESASTNQTSMYLCASSRTSGRAREQFFGPGTRLTVL.

V and J are TRBV11-2 and TRBJ2-1; the D gene is possibly TRBD2 (6 bases). V lost 5 bases and J 3 bases, leaving 14 bases between the germline ends. Germline V gives CDR1 SGHAT, CDR2 FQNNGV. The CDR3 consists of 15 residues. This CDR3 reads CASSRDRGIYNEQFF. CDR3 in DNA: TGTGCCAGCAGCCGCGACCGGGGGATCTACAATGAGCAGTTCTTC.

The rearrangement uses TRBV28 and TRBJ2-3; D call uncertain. The germline CDR1 and CDR2 sequences are MDHEN and SYDVKM. CDR3 size: 13 residues. V lost 6 bases and J lost 6, with 13 bases in between. The CDR3 DNA follows: TGTGCCAGCAGAGGAACAGCCCGGGATACGCAGTATTTT. Its protein is CASRGTARDTQYF.

The chain has TRBV15 and TRBJ2-1; D call uncertain. The CDR3 has 11 amino acids. Trimming took 5 bases from V and 3 from J, leaving 2 bases between them. The V gene's germline CDR1 is LNHNV and CDR2 YYDKDF (reference sequence). Here the CDR3 DNA reads TGTGCCACCAGCGGCTACAATGAGCAGTTCTTC. This translates into CATSGYNEQFF.

This sequence joins TRBV6-5 and TRBJ2-6, with D perhaps matching TRBD1 (5 bases). Germline V CDR1 and CDR2: MNHEY, SVGAGI. The CDR3 spans 16 residues. The V end was cut by 2 bases, the J end by 0 bases, with 8 bases between. The CDR3 loop reads CASSYDSISGANVLTF. The CDR3 region has the DNA TGTGCCAGCAGTTACGACAGTATCTCTGGGGCCAACGTCCTGACTTTC.